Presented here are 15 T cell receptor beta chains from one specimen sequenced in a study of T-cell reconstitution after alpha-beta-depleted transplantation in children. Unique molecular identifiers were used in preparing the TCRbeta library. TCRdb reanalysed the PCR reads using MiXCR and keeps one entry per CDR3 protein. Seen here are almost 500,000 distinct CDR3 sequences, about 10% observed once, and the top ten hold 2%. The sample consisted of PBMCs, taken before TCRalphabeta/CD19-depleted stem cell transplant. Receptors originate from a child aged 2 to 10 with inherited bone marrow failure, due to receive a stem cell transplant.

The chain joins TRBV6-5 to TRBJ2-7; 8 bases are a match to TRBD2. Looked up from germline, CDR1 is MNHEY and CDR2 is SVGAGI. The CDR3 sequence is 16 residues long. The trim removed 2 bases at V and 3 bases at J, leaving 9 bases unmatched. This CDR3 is CASSYGGSGILYEQYF. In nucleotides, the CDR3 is TGTGCCAGCAGTTACGGGGGTAGCGGGATACTCTACGAGCAGTACTTC.

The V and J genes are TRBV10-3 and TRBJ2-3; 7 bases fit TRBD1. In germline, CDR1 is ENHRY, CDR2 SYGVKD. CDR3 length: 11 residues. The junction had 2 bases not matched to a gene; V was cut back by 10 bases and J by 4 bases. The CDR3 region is CATTGADTQYF. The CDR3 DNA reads TGTGCCACTACAGGGGCAGATACGCAGTATTTT.

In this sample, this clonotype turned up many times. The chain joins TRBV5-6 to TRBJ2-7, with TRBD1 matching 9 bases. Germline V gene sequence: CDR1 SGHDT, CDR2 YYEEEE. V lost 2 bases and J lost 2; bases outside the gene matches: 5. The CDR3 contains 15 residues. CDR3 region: CASSFWDRAPYEQYF. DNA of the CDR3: TGTGCCAGCAGCTTCTGGGACAGGGCGCCCTACGAGCAGTACTTC.

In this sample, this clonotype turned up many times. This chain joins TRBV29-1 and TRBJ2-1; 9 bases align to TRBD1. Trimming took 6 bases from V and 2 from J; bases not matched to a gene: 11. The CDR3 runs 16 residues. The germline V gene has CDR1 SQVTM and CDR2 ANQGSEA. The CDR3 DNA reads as TGCAGCGTCGCCGGAGGGACAGGGAGCACCTACAATGAGCAGTTCTTC. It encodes CSVAGGTGSTYNEQFF.

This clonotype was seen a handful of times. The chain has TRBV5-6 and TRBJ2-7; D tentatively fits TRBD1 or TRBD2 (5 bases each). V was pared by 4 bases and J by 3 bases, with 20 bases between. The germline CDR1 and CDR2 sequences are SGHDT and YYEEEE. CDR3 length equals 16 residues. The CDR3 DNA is TGTGCCAGCAGCCTTCCTTGGGACGCCTCAAACTACGAGCAGTACTTC. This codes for CASSLPWDASNYEQYF.

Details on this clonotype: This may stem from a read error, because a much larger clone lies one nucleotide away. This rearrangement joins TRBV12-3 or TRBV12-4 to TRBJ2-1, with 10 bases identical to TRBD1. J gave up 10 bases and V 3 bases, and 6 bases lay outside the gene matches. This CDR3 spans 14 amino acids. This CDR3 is CASSLRQGAGEQFF. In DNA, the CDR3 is TGTGCCAGCAGTTTGCGACAGGGGGCCGGCGAGCAGTTCTTC.

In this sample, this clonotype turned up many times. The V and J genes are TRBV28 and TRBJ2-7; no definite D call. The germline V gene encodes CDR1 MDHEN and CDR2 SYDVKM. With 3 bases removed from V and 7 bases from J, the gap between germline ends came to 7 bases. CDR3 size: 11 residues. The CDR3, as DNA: TGTGCCAGCAGTTTCTTTGGAGAGCAGTACTTC. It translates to CASSFFGEQYF.

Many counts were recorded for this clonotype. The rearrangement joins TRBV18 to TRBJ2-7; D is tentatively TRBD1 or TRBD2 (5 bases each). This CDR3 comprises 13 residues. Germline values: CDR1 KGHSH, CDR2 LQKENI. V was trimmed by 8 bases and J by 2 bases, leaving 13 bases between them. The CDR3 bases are TGTGCCAGCGCCCGGGACGTCGCCTACGAGCAGTACTTC. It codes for CASARDVAYEQYF.

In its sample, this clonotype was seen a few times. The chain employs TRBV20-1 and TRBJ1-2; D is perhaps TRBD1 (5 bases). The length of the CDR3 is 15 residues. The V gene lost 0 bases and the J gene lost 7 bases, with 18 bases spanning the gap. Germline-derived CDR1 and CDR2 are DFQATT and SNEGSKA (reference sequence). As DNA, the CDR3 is TGCAGTGCTAGAGATCCGGTTGGGGCAGGAACTGGCTACACCTTC. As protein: CSARDPVGAGTGYTF.

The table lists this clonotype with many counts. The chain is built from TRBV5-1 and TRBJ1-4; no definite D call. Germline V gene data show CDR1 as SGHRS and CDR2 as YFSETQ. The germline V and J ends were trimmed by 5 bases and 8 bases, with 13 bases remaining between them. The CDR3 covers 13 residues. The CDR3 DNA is TGCGCCAGCAGGGCCTCAGGAGGGGAAAAACTGTTTTTT. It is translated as CASRASGGEKLFF.

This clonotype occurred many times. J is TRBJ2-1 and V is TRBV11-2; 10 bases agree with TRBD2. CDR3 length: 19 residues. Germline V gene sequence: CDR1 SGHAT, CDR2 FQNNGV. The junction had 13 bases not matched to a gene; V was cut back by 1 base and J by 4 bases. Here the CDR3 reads CASSLVAASSGSTYNEQFF. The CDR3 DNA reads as TGTGCCAGCAGCTTAGTGGCCGCGTCTAGCGGGAGTACATACAATGAGCAGTTCTTC.

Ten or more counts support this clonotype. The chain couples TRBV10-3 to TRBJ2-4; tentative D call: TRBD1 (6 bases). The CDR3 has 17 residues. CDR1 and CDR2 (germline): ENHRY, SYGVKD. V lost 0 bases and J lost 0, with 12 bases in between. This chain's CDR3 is CAISESPGQRAKNIQYF. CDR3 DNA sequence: TGTGCCATCAGTGAGTCCCCGGGACAACGAGCCAAAAACATTCAGTACTTC.

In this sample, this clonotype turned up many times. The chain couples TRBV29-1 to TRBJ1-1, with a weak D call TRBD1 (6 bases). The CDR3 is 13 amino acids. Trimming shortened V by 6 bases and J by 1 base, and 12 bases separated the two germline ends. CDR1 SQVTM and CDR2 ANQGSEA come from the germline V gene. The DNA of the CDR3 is TGCAGCGTGCACAGGGCCCCGAACACTGAAGCTTTCTTT. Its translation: CSVHRAPNTEAFF.

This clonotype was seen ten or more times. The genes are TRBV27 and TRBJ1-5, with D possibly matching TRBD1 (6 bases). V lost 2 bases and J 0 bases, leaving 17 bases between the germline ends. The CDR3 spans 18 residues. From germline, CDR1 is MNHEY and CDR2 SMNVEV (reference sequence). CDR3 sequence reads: CASSLNSGTPYSNQPQHF. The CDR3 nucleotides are TGTGCCAGCAGTTTAAATTCGGGGACACCTTATAGCAATCAGCCCCAGCATTTT.

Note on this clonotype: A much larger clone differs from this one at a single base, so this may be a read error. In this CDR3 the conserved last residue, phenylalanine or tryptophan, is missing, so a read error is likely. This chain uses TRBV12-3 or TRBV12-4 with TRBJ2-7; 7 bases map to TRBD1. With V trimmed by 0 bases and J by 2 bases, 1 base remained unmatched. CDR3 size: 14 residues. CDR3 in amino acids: CASSLADRAYEQYL. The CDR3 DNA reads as TGTGCCAGCAGTTTAGCCGACAGGGCCTACGAGCAGTACCTC.